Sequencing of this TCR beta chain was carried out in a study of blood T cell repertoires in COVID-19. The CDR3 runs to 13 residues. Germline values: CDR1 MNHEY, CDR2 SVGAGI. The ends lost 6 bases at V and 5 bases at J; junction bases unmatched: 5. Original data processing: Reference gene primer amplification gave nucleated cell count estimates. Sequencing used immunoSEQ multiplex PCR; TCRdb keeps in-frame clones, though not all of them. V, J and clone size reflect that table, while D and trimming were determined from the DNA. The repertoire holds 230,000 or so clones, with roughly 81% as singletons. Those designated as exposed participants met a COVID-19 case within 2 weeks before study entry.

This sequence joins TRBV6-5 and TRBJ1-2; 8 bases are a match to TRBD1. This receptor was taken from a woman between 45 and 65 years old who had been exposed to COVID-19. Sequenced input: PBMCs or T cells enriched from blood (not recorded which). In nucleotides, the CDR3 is TGTGCCAGCAGCAGGGACAGGAGTTATGGCTACACCTTC. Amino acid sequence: CASSRDRSYGYTF.